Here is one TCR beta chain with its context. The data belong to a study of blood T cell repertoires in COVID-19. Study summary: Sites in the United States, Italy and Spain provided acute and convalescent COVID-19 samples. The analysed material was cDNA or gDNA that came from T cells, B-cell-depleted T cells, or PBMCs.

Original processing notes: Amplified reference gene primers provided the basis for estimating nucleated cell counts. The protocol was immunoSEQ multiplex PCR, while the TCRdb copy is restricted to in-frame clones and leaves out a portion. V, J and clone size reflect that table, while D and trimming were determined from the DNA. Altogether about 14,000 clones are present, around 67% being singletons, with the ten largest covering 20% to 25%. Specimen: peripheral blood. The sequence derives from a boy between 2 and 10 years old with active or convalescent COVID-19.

CDR3 in DNA: TGTGCCAGCGTCTGGGGCCAGGGGAATACTGAAGCTTTCTTT. Residues: CASVWGQGNTEAFF. This rearrangement joins TRBV5-5 to TRBJ1-1; a weak D match, TRBD1 (6 bases). V lost 7 bases and J 5 bases, leaving 18 bases between the germline ends. From germline, CDR1 is SGHKS and CDR2 YYEKEE (reference sequence). CDR3 length: 14 amino acids.